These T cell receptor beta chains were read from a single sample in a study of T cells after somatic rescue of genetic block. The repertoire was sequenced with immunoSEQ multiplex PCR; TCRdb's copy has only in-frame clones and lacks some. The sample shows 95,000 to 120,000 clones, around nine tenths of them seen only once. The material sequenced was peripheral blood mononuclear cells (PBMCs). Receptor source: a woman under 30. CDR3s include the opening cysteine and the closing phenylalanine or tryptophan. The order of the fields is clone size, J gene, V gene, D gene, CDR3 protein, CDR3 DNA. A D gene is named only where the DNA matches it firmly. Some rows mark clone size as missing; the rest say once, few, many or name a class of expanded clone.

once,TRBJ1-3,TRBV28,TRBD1,CASRTGGNTIYF,TGTGCCAGCCGGACAGGGGGAAACACCATATATTTT
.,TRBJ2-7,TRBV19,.,CASSISRGLSPGEQYF,TGTGCCAGTAGTATAAGTAGGGGCCTATCACCGGGGGAGCAGTACTTC
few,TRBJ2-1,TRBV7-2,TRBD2,CASSETSVSYNEQFF,TGTGCCAGCAGCGAGACTAGCGTATCCTACAATGAGCAGTTCTTC
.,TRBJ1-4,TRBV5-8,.,CASSPGGGKNEKLFF,TGTGCCAGCAGCCCCGGTGGGGGAAAAAATGAAAAACTGTTTTTT
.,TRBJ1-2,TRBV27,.,CASSMAWDGRAYGYTF,TGTGCCAGCAGTATGGCTTGGGACGGACGAGCCTATGGCTACACCTTC
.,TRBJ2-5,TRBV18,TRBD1,CASSPGQVQETQYF,TGTGCCAGCTCACCGGGACAGGTCCAAGAGACCCAGTACTTC
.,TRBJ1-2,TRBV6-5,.,CASRTGNYGYTF,TGTGCCAGCAGGACAGGCAACTATGGCTACACCTTC
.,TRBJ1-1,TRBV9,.,CASSSNRQKNTEAFF,TGTGCCAGCAGCTCTAACCGACAGAAGAACACTGAAGCTTTCTTT
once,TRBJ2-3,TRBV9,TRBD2,CASSVVAGGTDTQYF,TGTGCCAGCAGCGTAGTGGCGGGGGGCACAGATACGCAGTATTTT
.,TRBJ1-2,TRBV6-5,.,CASRFDSNYGYTF,TGTGCCAGCAGGTTCGACAGTAACTATGGCTACACCTTC
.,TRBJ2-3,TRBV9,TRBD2,CASSAVGTSGGLPPPSTDTQYF,TGTGCCAGCAGCGCCGTGGGGACTAGCGGGGGATTACCACCTCCTAGCACAGATACGCAGTATTTT
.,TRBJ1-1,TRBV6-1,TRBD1,CASSGRDRGQGTEAFF,TGTGCCAGCAGTGGCCGGGACAGGGGGCAGGGGACTGAAGCTTTCTTT
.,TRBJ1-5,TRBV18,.,CASSTLGGQPQHF,TGTGCCAGCTCAACTTTAGGGGGTCAGCCCCAGCATTTT
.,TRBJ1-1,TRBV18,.,CASSPGKGVVEAFF,TGTGCCAGCTCACCTGGGAAGGGGGTCGTCGAAGCTTTCTTT
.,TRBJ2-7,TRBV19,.,CASSIDGSAVSYEQYF,TGTGCCAGTAGTATAGACGGGTCCGCGGTGTCCTACGAGCAGTACTTC
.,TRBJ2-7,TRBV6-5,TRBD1,CASSYTGGPHGEQYF,TGTGCCAGCAGTTATACAGGGGGCCCTCATGGCGAGCAGTACTTC
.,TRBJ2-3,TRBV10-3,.,CAISGGASDTQYF,TGTGCCATCAGTGGTGGGGCCTCAGATACGCAGTATTTT
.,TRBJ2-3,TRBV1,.,CTSSQGGLAGLRGTDTQYF,TGCACCAGCAGCCAAGGGGGACTAGCGGGGCTCAGGGGCACAGATACGCAGTATTTT
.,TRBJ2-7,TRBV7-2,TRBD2,CASSISGVSYEQYF,TGTGCCAGCAGCATTAGCGGGGTCTCCTACGAGCAGTACTTC
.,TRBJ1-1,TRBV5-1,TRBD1,CASSPGQRNTEAFF,TGCGCCAGCAGCCCGGGACAGAGGAACACTGAAGCTTTCTTT
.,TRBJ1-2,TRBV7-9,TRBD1,CASSADRGTGYTF,TGTGCCAGCAGCGCCGACAGGGGGACTGGCTACACCTTC
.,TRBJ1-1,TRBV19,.,CASSREGVRVTEAFF,TGTGCCAGTAGTAGGGAGGGCGTCAGGGTCACTGAAGCTTTCTTT
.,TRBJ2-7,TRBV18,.,CASSPGAPYEQYF,TGTGCCAGCTCACCGGGGGCCCCCTACGAGCAGTACTTC
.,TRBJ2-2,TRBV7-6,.,CASSRRGGAGNTGELFF,TGTGCCAGCAGCCGACGGGGCGGGGCGGGGAACACCGGGGAGCTGTTTTTT
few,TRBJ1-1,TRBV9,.,CASSVGVGDTEAFF,TGTGCCAGCAGCGTAGGGGTCGGGGACACTGAAGCTTTCTTT
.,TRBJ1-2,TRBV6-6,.,CASSYSSGANYGYTF,TGTGCCAGCAGTTACTCGTCAGGGGCTAACTATGGCTACACCTTC
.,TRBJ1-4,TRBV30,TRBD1,CVPQGRVATNEKLFF,TGTGTTCCACAGGGGCGAGTTGCAACTAATGAAAAACTGTTTTTT
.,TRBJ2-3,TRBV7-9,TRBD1,CASSDRDGTDTQYF,TGTGCCAGCAGCGACAGGGACGGCACAGATACGCAGTATTTT
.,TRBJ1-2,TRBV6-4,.,CASSPNRVGGYTF,TGTGCCAGCAGTCCGAACAGGGTGGGCGGCTACACCTTC
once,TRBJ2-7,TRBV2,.,CASLGMTENEQYF,TGTGCCAGCCTAGGGATGACAGAAAACGAGCAGTACTTC
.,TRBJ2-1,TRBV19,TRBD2,CASTERGGNEQFF,TGTGCCAGTACGGAGCGGGGGGGCAATGAGCAGTTCTTC
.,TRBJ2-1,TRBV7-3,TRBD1,CASTQGAENNEQFF,TGTGCCAGTACTCAGGGGGCAGAAAACAATGAGCAGTTCTTC
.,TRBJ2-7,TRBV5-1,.,CASSLGQPPYEQYF,TGCGCCAGCAGCTTGGGGCAGCCGCCCTACGAGCAGTACTTC
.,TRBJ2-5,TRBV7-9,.,CASRSGQQETQYF,TGTGCCAGCAGATCAGGACAGCAAGAGACCCAGTACTTC
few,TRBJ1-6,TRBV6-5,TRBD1,CASSYAGQAYSPLHF,TGTGCCAGCAGTTACGCTGGACAGGCTTATTCACCCCTCCACTTT
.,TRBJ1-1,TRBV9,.,CASSVERERRRVNTEAFF,TGTGCCAGCAGCGTAGAGAGAGAGAGACGGAGAGTGAACACTGAAGCTTTCTTT
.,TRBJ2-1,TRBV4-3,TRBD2,CASSVLAGVNNEQFF,TGCGCCAGCAGCGTTCTAGCGGGGGTTAACAATGAGCAGTTCTTC
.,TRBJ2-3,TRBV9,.,CASSLYPGASTDTQYF,TGTGCCAGCAGCCTATACCCCGGGGCTAGCACAGATACGCAGTATTTT
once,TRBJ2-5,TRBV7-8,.,CASSARDSGETQYF,TGTGCCAGCAGCGCCAGGGACTCCGGGGAGACCCAGTACTTC
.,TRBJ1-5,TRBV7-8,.,CASSLSRQPQHF,TGTGCCAGCAGCTTGAGTCGGCAGCCCCAGCATTTT
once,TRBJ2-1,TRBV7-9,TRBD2,CASSLGYGGSYNEQFF,TGTGCCAGCAGCTTAGGGTACGGGGGGTCCTACAATGAGCAGTTCTTC
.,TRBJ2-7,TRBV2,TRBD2,CASSGQAGGYPYEQYF,TGTGCCAGCAGTGGCCAAGCGGGGGGCTACCCCTACGAGCAGTACTTC
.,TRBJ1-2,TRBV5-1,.,CASRPAGPGDGVF,TGCGCCAGCAGACCAGCCGGGCCCGGGGACGGGGTCTTC
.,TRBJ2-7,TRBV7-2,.,CASSPAREQYF,TGTGCCAGCAGCCCCGCCCGCGAGCAGTACTTC
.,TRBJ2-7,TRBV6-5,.,CASSFSNQGLGEQYF,TGTGCCAGCAGTTTCTCTAATCAGGGGCTGGGGGAGCAGTACTTC